Listed below are T cell receptor beta chains from one sample, sequenced in a study of blood T cell repertoires in COVID-19. The protocol was immunoSEQ multiplex PCR, while the TCRdb copy is restricted to in-frame clones and leaves out a portion. The table lists 60,000 or so clones, about four fifths of them singletons. The specimen was peripheral blood. Receptors were obtained from a woman of 80 years or more with acute or convalescent COVID-19. Both conserved end residues are part of each CDR3. A D gene is named only where the DNA matches it firmly.

V gene,D gene,J gene,CDR3 protein
TRBV29-1,NA,TRBJ2-1,CSVGGGSYNEQFF
TRBV24-1,NA,TRBJ2-7,CATSDVADYEQYF
TRBV6-5,NA,TRBJ1-2,CASSTRPDGYTF
TRBV2,TRBD2,TRBJ2-1,CASSENPSGGAGGEQFF
TRBV5-8,NA,TRBJ1-5,CASTTGEWGQPQHF
TRBV19,NA,TRBJ1-1,CASSLGLNTEAFF
TRBV4-1,TRBD2,TRBJ2-3,CASSQERAGGLTSSTDTQYF
TRBV11-2,TRBD1,TRBJ1-4,CASSLGIVTGREKLFF
TRBV27,NA,TRBJ2-7,CASSSSGLASYEQYF
TRBV30,TRBD2,TRBJ2-1,CAWGTTNFEQFF
TRBV6-5,TRBD1,TRBJ1-1,CASSYTRGEAFF
TRBV6-8,NA,TRBJ1-1,CASSLRVDTEAFF
TRBV4-1,NA,TRBJ1-2,CASSQDPSNYGYTF
TRBV3-1/TRBV3-2,TRBD1,TRBJ1-2,CASSQEGRGTYGYTF
TRBV6-1,NA,TRBJ1-5,CASSEERGVGQPQHF
TRBV9,TRBD1,TRBJ1-2,CASSGTSGTGGYGYTF
TRBV12-3/TRBV12-4,NA,TRBJ1-6,CASSLKTGAPLHF
TRBV18,NA,TRBJ1-2,CASSPLAEANYGYTF